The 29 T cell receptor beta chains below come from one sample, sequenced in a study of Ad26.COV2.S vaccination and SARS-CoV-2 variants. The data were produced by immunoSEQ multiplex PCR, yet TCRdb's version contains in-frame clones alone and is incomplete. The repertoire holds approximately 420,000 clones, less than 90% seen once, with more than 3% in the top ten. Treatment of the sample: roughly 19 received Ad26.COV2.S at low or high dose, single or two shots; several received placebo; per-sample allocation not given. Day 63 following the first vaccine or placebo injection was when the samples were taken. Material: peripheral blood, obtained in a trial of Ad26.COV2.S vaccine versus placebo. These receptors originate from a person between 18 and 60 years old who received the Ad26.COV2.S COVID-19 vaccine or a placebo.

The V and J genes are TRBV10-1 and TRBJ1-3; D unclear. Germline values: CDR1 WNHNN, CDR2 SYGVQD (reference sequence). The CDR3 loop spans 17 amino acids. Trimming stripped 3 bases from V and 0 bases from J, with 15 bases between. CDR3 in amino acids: CASSDRTGSFSGNTIYF. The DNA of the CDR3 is TGCGCCAGCAGTGATCGGACGGGTTCGTTCTCTGGAAACACCATATATTTT.

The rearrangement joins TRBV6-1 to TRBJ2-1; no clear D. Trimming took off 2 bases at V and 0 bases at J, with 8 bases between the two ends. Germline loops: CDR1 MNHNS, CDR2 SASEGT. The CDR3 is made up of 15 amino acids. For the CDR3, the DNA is TGTGCCAGCAGTGAAAAAGCGCCCTCCTACAATGAGCAGTTCTTC. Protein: CASSEKAPSYNEQFF.

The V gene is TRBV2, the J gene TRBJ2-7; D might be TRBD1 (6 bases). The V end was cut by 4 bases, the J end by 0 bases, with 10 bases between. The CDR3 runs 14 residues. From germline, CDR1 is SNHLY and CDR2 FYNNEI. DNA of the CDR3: TGTGCCAGCAGTGTGAGGACAGACTCCTACGAGCAGTACTTC. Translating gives CASSVRTDSYEQYF.

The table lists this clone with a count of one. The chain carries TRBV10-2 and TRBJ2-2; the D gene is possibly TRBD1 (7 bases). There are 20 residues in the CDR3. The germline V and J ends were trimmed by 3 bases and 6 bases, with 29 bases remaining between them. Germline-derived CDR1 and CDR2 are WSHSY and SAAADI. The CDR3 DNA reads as TGCGCCAGCAGTGACGGGAGTGGGACAGACTCTCACGTGCCGGCCGGGGAGCTGTTTTTT. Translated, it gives CASSDGSGTDSHVPAGELFF.

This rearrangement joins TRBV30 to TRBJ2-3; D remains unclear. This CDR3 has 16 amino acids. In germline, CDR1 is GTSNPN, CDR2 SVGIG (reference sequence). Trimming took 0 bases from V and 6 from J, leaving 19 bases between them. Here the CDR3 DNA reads TGTGCCTGGAGTGTACATCCAGGCAGCCGGCCCGATACGCAGTATTTT. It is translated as CAWSVHPGSRPDTQYF.

The CDR3 region has the DNA TGTGCCAGCAGTTACTCGAGACTAGCGGGGAACGAGCAGTACTTC. As protein: CASSYSRLAGNEQYF. The chain has TRBV6-2 or TRBV6-3 and TRBJ2-7, with TRBD2 identical over 11 bases. With V trimmed by 0 bases and J by 5 bases, 3 bases remained unmatched. Germline assignment: CDR1 MNHEY and CDR2 SVGEGT. The CDR3 extends over 15 amino acids.

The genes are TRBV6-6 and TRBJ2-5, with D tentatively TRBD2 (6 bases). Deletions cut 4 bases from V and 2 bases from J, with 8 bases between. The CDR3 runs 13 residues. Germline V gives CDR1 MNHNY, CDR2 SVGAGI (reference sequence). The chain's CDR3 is CASSWTNQETQYF. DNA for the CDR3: TGTGCCAGCAGTTGGACTAATCAAGAGACCCAGTACTTC.

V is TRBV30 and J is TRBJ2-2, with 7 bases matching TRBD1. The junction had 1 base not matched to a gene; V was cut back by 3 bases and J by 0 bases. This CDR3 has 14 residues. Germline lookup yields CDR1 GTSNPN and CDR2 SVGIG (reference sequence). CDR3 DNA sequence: TGTGCCTGGAGCGGACAGGCGAACACCGGGGAGCTGTTTTTT. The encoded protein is CAWSGQANTGELFF. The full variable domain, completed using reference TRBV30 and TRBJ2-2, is SQTIHQWPATLVQPVGSPLSLECTVEGTSNPNLYWYRQAAGRGLQLLFYSVGIGQISSEVPQNLSASRPQDRQFILSSKKLLLSDSGFYLCAWSGQANTGELFFGEGSRLTVL.

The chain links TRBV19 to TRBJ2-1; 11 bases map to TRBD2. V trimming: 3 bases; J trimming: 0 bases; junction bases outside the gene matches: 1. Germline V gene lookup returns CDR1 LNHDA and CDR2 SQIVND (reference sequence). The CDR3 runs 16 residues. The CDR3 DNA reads TGTGCCAGTAGTATGACTAGCGGGGACTCCTACAATGAGCAGTTCTTC. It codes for CASSMTSGDSYNEQFF.

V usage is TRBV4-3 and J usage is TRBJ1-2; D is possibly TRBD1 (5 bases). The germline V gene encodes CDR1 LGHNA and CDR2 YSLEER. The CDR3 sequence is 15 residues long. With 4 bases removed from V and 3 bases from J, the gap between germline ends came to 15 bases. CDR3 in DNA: TGCGCCAGCAGCCCCGGGGCAGGGCAGGACTATGGCTACACCTTC. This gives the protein CASSPGAGQDYGYTF.

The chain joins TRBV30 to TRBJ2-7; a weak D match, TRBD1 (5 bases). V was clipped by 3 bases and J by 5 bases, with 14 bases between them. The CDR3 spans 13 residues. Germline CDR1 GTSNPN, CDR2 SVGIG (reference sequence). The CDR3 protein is CAWSSGSRDEQYF. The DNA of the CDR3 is TGTGCCTGGAGCTCAGGGTCCCGCGACGAGCAGTACTTC.

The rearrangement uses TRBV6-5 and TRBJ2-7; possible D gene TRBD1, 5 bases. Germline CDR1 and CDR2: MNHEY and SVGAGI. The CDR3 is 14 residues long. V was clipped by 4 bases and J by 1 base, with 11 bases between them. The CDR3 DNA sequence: TGTGCCAGCAGTTCCCCGACAGCGTCCTACGAGCAGTACTTC. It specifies CASSSPTASYEQYF.

CDR3 nucleotide sequence: TGTGCCAGCAGCCGAGTTTCCGGGCCAGATGAAAAACTGTTTTTT. Protein sequence: CASSRVSGPDEKLFF. V gene TRBV5-4 combines with J gene TRBJ1-4; no reliable D call. With 4 bases removed from V and 6 bases from J, the gap between germline ends came to 16 bases. CDR3 length equals 15 residues. Germline V gives CDR1 SGHNT, CDR2 YYREEE (reference sequence).

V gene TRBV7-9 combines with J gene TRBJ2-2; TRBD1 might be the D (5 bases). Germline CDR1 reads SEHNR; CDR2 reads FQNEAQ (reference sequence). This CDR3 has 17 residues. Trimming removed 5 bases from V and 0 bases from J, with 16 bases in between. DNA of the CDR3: TGTGCCAGCAGCCCAACCCGGACACTCGCGAACACCGGGGAGCTGTTTTTT. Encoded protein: CASSPTRTLANTGELFF. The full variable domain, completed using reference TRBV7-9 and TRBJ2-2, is DTGVSQNPRHKITKRGQNVTFRCDPISEHNRLYWYRQTLGQGPEFLTYFQNEAQLEKSRLLSDRFSAERPKGSFSTLEIQRTEQGDSAMYLCASSPTRTLANTGELFFGEGSRLTVL.

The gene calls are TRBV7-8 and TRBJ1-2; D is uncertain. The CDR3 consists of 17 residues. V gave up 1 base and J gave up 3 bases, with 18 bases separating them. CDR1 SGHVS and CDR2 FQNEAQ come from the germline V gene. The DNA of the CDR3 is TGTGCCAGCAGCTTAGGGGTGAACCCCGTGCCATACTATGGCTACACCTTC. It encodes CASSLGVNPVPYYGYTF.

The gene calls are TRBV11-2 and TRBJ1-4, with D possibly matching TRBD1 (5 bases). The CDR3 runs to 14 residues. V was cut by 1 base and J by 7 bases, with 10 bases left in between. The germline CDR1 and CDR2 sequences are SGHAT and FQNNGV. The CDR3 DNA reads TGTGCCAGCAGCTTAGTTCCGGGGGGTGAAAAACTGTTTTTT. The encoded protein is CASSLVPGGEKLFF.

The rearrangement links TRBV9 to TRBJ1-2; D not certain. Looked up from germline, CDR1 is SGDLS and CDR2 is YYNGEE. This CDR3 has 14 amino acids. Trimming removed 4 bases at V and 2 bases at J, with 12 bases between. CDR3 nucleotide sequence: TGTGCCAGCAGCCTCTCGACCCGAAACTATGGCTACACCTTC. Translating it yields CASSLSTRNYGYTF.

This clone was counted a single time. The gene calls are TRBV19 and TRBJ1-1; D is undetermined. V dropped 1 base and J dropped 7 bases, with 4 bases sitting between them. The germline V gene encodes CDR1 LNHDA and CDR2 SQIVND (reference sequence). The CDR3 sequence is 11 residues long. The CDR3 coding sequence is TGTGCCAGTAGTATAGGCAGTGAAGCTTTCTTT. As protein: CASSIGSEAFF.

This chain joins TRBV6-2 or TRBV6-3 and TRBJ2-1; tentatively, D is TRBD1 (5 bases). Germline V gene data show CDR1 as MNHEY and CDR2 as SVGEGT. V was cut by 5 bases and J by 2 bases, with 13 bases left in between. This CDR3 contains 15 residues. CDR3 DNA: TGTGCCAGCAGTCCCCCGGACAAGACCTACAATGAGCAGTTCTTC. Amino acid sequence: CASSPPDKTYNEQFF.

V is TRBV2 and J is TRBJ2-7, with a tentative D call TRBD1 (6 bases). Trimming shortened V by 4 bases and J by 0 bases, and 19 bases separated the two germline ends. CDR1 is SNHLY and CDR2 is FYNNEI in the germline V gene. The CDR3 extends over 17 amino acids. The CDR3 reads CASSGSHGGEVSYEQYF. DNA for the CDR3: TGTGCCAGCAGTGGAAGTCATGGGGGCGAAGTCTCCTACGAGCAGTACTTC.

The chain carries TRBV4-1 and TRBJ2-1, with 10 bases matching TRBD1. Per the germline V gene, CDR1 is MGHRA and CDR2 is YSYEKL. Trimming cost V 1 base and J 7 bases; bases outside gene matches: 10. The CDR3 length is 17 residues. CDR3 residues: CASSQVPRQGAENEQFF. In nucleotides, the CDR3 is TGCGCCAGCAGCCAAGTGCCCCGACAGGGGGCTGAAAATGAGCAGTTCTTC.

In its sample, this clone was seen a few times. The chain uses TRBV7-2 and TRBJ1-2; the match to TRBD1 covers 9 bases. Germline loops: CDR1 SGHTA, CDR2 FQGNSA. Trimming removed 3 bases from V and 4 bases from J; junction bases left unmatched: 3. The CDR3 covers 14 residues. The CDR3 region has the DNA TGTGCCAGCAGCTTGACAGGGGGATTCTATGGCTACACCTTC. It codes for CASSLTGGFYGYTF.

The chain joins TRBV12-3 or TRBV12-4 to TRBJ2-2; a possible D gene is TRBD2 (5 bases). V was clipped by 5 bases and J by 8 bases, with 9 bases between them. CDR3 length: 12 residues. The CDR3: CASSPWRGELFF. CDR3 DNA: TGTGCCAGCAGTCCTTGGAGGGGGGAGCTGTTTTTT.

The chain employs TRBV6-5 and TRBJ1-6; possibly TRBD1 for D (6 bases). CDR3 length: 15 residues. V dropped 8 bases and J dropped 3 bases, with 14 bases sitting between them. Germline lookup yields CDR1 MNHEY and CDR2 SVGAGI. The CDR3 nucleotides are TGTGCCAGCCGCCGAGAGGGGGGCTATAATTCACCCCTCCACTTT. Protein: CASRREGGYNSPLHF.

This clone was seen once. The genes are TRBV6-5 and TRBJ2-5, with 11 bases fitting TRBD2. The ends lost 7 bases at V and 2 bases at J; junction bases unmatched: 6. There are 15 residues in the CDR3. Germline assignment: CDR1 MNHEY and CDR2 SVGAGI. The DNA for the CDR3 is TGTGCCAGCACCCTGGGACTAGCGGAGCAAGAGACCCAGTACTTC. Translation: CASTLGLAEQETQYF.

The CDR3 DNA reads TGTGCCAGCAGGGACATCGCGGCCCAGCATTTT. This encodes CASRDIAAQHF. The V call is TRBV6-5, the J call TRBJ1-5; possibly TRBD1 for D (5 bases). V lost 6 bases, J lost 11 bases, and 11 bases lay in between. In germline, CDR1 is MNHEY, CDR2 SVGAGI. CDR3 length: 11 amino acids.

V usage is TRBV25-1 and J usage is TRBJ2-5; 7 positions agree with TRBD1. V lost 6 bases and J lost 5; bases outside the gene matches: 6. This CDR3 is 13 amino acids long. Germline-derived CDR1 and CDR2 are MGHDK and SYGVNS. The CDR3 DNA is TGTGCCAGCAGAGGACAGGTCAGCGAGACCCAGTACTTC. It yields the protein CASRGQVSETQYF.

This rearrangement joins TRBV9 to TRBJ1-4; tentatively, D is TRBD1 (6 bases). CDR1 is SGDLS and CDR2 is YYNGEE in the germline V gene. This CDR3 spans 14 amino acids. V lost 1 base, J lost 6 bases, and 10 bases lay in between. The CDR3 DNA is TGTGCCAGCAGCGTACCAGGGGACGATGAAAAACTGTTTTTT. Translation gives CASSVPGDDEKLFF.

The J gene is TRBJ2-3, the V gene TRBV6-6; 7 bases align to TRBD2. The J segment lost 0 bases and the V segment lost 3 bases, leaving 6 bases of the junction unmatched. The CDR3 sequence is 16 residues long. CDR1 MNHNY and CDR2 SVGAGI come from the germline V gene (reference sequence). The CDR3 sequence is CASSYASGISTDTQYF. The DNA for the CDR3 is TGTGCCAGCAGTTATGCTAGCGGAATTAGCACAGATACGCAGTATTTT.